This T cell receptor beta chain was sequenced for a study of cytomegalovirus exposure and HLA in healthy donors. The CDR3 sequence is 17 residues long. V was clipped by 2 bases and J by 1 base, with 16 bases between them. From germline, CDR1 is MNHNS and CDR2 SASEGT. Overall study results and limits: Some V segments, including TRBV6-2 and TRBV6-3, were excluded as indistinguishable.

The PCR was carried out with 60 Vbeta primers and 13 Jbeta primers. Clones were read by immunoSEQ multiplex PCR, and TCRdb kept only the in-frame ones, dropping some. The sample lists fewer than 200,000 clones, more than 85% seen once, with 0.2% to 0.3% in the top ten. Remarks on this clone: Its antigen is unidentified.

The genes are TRBV6-1 and TRBJ2-3, with a tentative D call TRBD2 (5 bases). The source of this sequence is a girl under three years old in good health and CMV-seronegative. The sample was PBMCs. The CDR3 nucleotides read TGTGCCAGCAGTGAACAGTGGGAGAGGTGGGGCACAGATACGCAGTATTTT. It codes for CASSEQWERWGTDTQYF.